The present TCR beta chain was sequenced within a study of shared clonotypes between healthy human individuals. Measured with immunoSEQ multiplex PCR; TCRdb has only the in-frame clones, and not every one. The sample lists 2 million to 2.5 million clones; just under 95% were seen once. In germline, CDR1 is MGHDK, CDR2 SYGVNS. V lost 3 bases and J lost 4; bases outside the gene matches: 5. CDR3 length: 15 residues. The TCR originated in a man between 18 and 29 years old in good health. Some clones in this sample may be carry-over from other donors' samples. The sample comprised naive CD4+ T cells from PBMCs. Noted subset: CD45RA+ positively selected. The V call is TRBV25-1, the J call TRBJ1-1, with 10 bases lining up with TRBD1. Written as DNA, the CDR3 is TGTGCCAGCAGTGACCCAGGACAGGGGGGCACTGAAGCTTTCTTT. Translation: CASSDPGQGGTEAFF.